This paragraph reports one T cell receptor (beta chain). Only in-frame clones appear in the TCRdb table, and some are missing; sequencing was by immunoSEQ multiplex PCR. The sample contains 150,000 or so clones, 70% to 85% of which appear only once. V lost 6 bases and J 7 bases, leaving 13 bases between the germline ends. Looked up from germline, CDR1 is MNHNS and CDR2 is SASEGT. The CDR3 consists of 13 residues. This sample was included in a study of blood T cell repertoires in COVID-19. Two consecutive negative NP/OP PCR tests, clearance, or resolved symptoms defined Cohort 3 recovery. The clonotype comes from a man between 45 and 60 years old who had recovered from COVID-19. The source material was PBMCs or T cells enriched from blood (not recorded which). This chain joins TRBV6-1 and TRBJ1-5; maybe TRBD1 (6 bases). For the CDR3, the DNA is TGTGCCAGCAGCCGACAGGTGGGGCAGCCCCAGCATTTT. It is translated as CASSRQVGQPQHF.